The T cell receptor beta chain under discussion was sequenced for a study of CD8+ T cells in alopecia areata. This clone was picked up a small number of times. Reverse transcribed after extraction, RNA yielded cDNA as the sequencing template. Clones were sequenced by immunoSEQ multiplex PCR, and TCRdb holds only the in-frame ones, with some missing. Of 120,000 or so clones listed, over 50% are singletons. This CDR3 has 18 residues. Germline V CDR1 and CDR2: MDHEN, SYDVKM. Trimming removed 6 bases at V and 0 bases at J, with 24 bases between. V is TRBV28 and J is TRBJ2-7, with D unresolved. The receptor was isolated from a human donor with alopecia areata. This specimen consisted of CD4+ T cells sorted from blood, obtained at week 0. In DNA form, the CDR3 reads TGTGCCAGCAGGAACCGACCAATAAAAATACCGGGCTCCTACGAGCAGTACTTC. Translating it yields CASRNRPIKIPGSYEQYF.